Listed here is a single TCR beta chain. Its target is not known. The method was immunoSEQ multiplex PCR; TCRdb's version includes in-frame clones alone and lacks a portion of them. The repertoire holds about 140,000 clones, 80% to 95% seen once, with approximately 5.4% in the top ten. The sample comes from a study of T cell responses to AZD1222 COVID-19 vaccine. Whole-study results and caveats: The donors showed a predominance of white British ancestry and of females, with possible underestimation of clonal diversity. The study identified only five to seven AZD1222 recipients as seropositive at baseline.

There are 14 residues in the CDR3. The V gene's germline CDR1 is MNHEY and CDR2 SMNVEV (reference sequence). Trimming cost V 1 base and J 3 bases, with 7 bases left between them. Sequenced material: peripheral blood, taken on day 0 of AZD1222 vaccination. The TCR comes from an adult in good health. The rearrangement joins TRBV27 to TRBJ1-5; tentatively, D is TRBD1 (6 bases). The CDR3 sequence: CASSLYRANQPQHF. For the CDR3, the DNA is TGTGCCAGCAGTTTATACAGGGCCAATCAGCCCCAGCATTTT.